The 14 T cell receptor beta chains below all came from one sample that was sequenced in a study of blood T cells in healthy people across ages (dated by TCRdb to between 2014 and 2017). Library method: 5' RACE. This sample was sequenced with an Illumina HiSeq 2500. A second 7 to 11 cycle PCR used a sample-barcoded 5' primer and a J-beta primer mix. TCRdb took the public reads, trimmed them with fastp at Q25, ran MiXCR for clone calling and kept in-frame beta chains. For every CDR3 protein sequence, its rows merge into one entry that carries the most common genes and DNA. The sample table shows 650,000 or so distinct CDR3 sequences, and more than 45% are seen once. In total, the top ten clones hold roughly 14% of the sample. The source material was blood. These receptors originate from a woman at least 80 years old in good health.

This clonotype was recorded many times. The V gene is TRBV20-1, the J gene TRBJ2-7, with 7 bases lining up with TRBD2. The CDR3 length is 14 residues. V was pared by 3 bases and J by 3 bases, with 8 bases of the junction left unmatched. Germline V lookup: CDR1 DFQATT, CDR2 SNEGSKA (reference sequence). DNA for the CDR3: TGCAGTGCTAGCATGCTAAGCGGGGACTACGAGCAGTACTTC. This sequence encodes CSASMLSGDYEQYF.

Comments on this clonotype: The junction does not match germline at one end; this may be a read error. The chain combines TRBV20-1 with TRBJ1-5; D possibly corresponds to TRBD1 (5 bases). Germline V gene sequence: CDR1 DFQATT, CDR2 SNEGSKA (reference sequence). The CDR3 is 15 residues long. The CDR3 nucleotides read TGCTGTGCTAGTGGTGCAGGGCGGCTGGGTCAGCCCCAGCATTTT. Translated: CCASGAGRLGQPQHF.

This clonotype was counted ten times or more. This chain uses TRBV6-5 with TRBJ2-1, with D hard to call. The CDR3 contains 13 residues. Germline V gene data show CDR1 as MNHEY and CDR2 as SVGAGI. Trimming left V 6 bases short and J 6 bases short, with 12 bases between. The CDR3 nucleotides are TGTGCCAGCAGCCCTCCTACGGTCAATGAGCAGTTCTTC. Protein sequence: CASSPPTVNEQFF.

About this clonotype: The junction departs from the called germline gene at one end, perhaps through a read error. The chain combines TRBV10-3 with TRBJ2-3; D not resolved. Germline CDR1 and CDR2: ENHRY and SYGVKD. The CDR3 spans 11 residues. Here the CDR3 DNA reads TGTGCCAGCAGTGATAAAGATACGCAGTATTTT. It encodes CASSDKDTQYF.

This clonotype was detected once. V usage is TRBV20-1 and J usage is TRBJ1-4; 11 nucleotides agree with TRBD1. The CDR3 consists of 13 residues. Germline CDR1 is DFQATT and CDR2 is SNEGSKA (reference sequence). The CDR3: CSGQGAGNEKLFF. Written as DNA, the CDR3 is TGCAGCGGACAGGGGGCGGGGAATGAAAAACTGTTTTTT.

This clonotype was counted between two and nine times. This may stem from a read error, because a much larger clone lies one nucleotide away. This chain uses TRBV12-3 or TRBV12-4 with TRBJ2-1; D is possibly TRBD2 (5 bases). The DNA end is a closer match to TRBJ2-7, so the J assignment may be wrong. The CDR3 length is 17 residues. This CDR3 reads CASSLATGSGGYNEQYF. CDR3 sequence (DNA): TGTGCCAGCAGTTTAGCGACGGGGTCAGGAGGCTACAATGAGCAGTACTTC.

This sequence joins TRBV12-3 or TRBV12-4 and TRBJ2-5, with D tentatively TRBD2 (5 bases). This CDR3 comprises 12 residues. V was pared by 3 bases and J by 11 bases, with 13 bases between. Written as DNA, the CDR3 is TGTGCCAGCAGTTTTAGCGCGGCTGAGCAGTACTTC. It codes for CASSFSAAEQYF.

This chain uses TRBV10-2 with TRBJ2-7; 9 nucleotides agree with TRBD1. The germline V gene encodes CDR1 WSHSY and CDR2 SAAADI. The CDR3 runs to 13 residues. After removal of 10 bases from V and 5 bases from J, the junction contained 9 bases not matched to a gene. Here the CDR3 reads CANRGDRVDEQYF. In nucleotides, the CDR3 is TGCGCCAACAGGGGGGACAGGGTCGACGAGCAGTACTTC.

V and J are TRBV3-1 and TRBJ1-2, with 8 nucleotides matching TRBD1. The CDR3 covers 15 residues. In germline, CDR1 is LGHDT, CDR2 YNNKEL (reference sequence). Trimming cost V 3 bases and J 1 base; bases outside gene matches: 4. The CDR3, as DNA: TGTGCCAGCAGCCACTCGGACAGGGATAACTATGGCTACACCTTC. It specifies CASSHSDRDNYGYTF.

The chain links TRBV7-2 to TRBJ2-1; D call uncertain. The germline V gene has CDR1 SGHTA and CDR2 FQGNSA. This CDR3 has 13 amino acids. Between the trimmed V and J ends, which lost 0 bases and 10 bases, there was a span of 10 bases. The CDR3 DNA reads as TGTGCCAGCAGCTTAGCTGGGATAAGGGAGCAGTTCTTC. Translation gives CASSLAGIREQFF.

This clonotype was counted only a few times. V usage is TRBV29-1 and J usage is TRBJ2-1; the D gene is possibly TRBD1 (5 bases). The J call may be in error: the DNA end matches TRBJ2-7 better. This CDR3 region has 14 residues. Germline values: CDR1 SQVTM, CDR2 ANQGSEA. The CDR3 coding sequence is TGCAGCGTTGGGGGCTTCAGCTCCTACAATGAGCAGTACTTC. Residues: CSVGGFSSYNEQYF.

This chain connects TRBV29-1 to TRBJ1-2; D remains unclear. The CDR3 runs 13 residues. V lost 0 bases and J 3 bases, leaving 8 bases between the germline ends. CDR1 and CDR2 (germline): SQVTM, ANQGSEA. In DNA, the CDR3 is TGCAGCGTTGAAGAGGGCGGGGACTATGGCTACACCTTC. Its translation: CSVEEGGDYGYTF.

The chain is built from TRBV29-1 and TRBJ2-5; 9 positions agree with TRBD1. The DNA end is more similar to TRBJ2-7, so the J call may be wrong. This CDR3 region has 11 residues. Per germline, CDR1 SQVTM and CDR2 ANQGSEA. Written as DNA, the CDR3 is TGCAGCGTGGACAGGGGTACCGAGCAGTACTTC. Its translation is CSVDRGTEQYF.

The chain couples TRBV9 to TRBJ2-1, with a weak D call TRBD2 (5 bases). The DNA end favors TRBJ2-7, so the J call may be wrong. The V gene's germline CDR1 is SGDLS and CDR2 YYNGEE. This CDR3 contains 16 residues. CDR3 nucleotide sequence: TGTGCCAGCAGCAGAGTTAGCGCCTACAACTACAATGAGCAGTACTTC. This codes for CASSRVSAYNYNEQYF.